The 6 T cell receptor beta chains given below trace back to one sample, sequenced in a study of shared clonotypes between healthy human individuals. The protocol was immunoSEQ multiplex PCR, while the TCRdb copy is restricted to in-frame clones and leaves out a portion. The sample contains 470,000 or so clones, around 80% of which appear only once. Input material: PBMCs. The receptors derive from a woman aged 40 to 55 in good health. Some clones in this sample may be carry-over from other donors' samples.

This clone was counted a single time. V and J are TRBV11-2 and TRBJ1-1; D is ambiguous. CDR1 is SGHAT, CDR2 FQNNGV, per germline. The germline V and J ends were trimmed by 1 base and 4 bases, with 13 bases remaining between them. This CDR3 has 15 residues. Here the CDR3 reads CASSLGRQFSTEAFF. CDR3 nucleotide sequence: TGTGCCAGCAGCTTAGGAAGGCAGTTTAGCACTGAAGCTTTCTTT. Filled out from reference TRBV11-2 and TRBJ1-1, the complete variable domain reads EAGVAQSPRYKIIEKRQSVAFWCNPISGHATLYWYQQILGQGPKLLIQFQNNGVVDDSQLPKDRFSAERLKGVDSTLKIQPAKLEDSAVYLCASSLGRQFSTEAFFGQGTRLTVV.

This chain links TRBV30 with TRBJ2-7; TRBD2 might be the D (5 bases). V gave up 4 bases and J gave up 3 bases, with 10 bases separating them. Germline V CDR1 and CDR2: GTSNPN, SVGIG (reference sequence). The CDR3 totals 12 residues. CDR3 residues: CAWTGVGYEQYF. The DNA of the CDR3 is TGTGCCTGGACCGGGGTTGGCTACGAGCAGTACTTC.

The rearrangement joins TRBV27 to TRBJ2-7; 8 bases align to TRBD1. There are 14 residues in the CDR3. Germline CDR1 is MNHEY and CDR2 is SMNVEV (reference sequence). V was clipped by 2 bases and J by 4 bases; unmatched bases: 4. This chain's CDR3 is CASSLTRGPYEQYF. The CDR3, as DNA: TGTGCCAGCAGTTTAACCAGGGGGCCTTACGAGCAGTACTTC.

V gene TRBV7-2 combines with J gene TRBJ2-3, with TRBD2 matching 10 bases. The CDR3 consists of 19 residues. With V trimmed by 2 bases and J by 2 bases, 13 bases remained unmatched. Germline V gene sequence: CDR1 SGHTA, CDR2 FQGNSA. CDR3 DNA: TGTGCCAGCAGCTTAATTAGCGGGAGGTCTCGAGGAAACACAGATACGCAGTATTTT. As protein: CASSLISGRSRGNTDTQYF.

This clone was observed a handful of times. The V and J genes are TRBV25-1 and TRBJ2-7; no clear D. Per germline, CDR1 MGHDK and CDR2 SYGVNS. Trimming removed 4 bases at V and 7 bases at J, with 8 bases between. CDR3 length: 11 residues. This CDR3 reads CASSGGLEQYF. Here the CDR3 DNA reads TGTGCCAGCAGTGGTGGATTAGAGCAGTACTTC.

The rearrangement joins TRBV5-1 to TRBJ1-4; no reliable D call. The CDR3 sequence is 15 residues long. Germline V gene sequence: CDR1 SGHRS, CDR2 YFSETQ. Trimming pared 0 bases from V and 5 bases from J, leaving 11 bases between. The chain's CDR3 is CASSLAQGGNEKLFF. The CDR3, as DNA: TGCGCCAGCAGCTTGGCCCAAGGAGGCAATGAAAAACTGTTTTTT.